This TCR beta chain was sequenced during a study of shared clonotypes between healthy human individuals. Concerning this clone: Antigen specificity is unknown.

Germline V gene data show CDR1 as MGHDK and CDR2 as SYGVNS. The CDR3 is made up of 14 amino acids. V was trimmed by 11 bases and J by 1 base, leaving 16 bases between them. The protocol was immunoSEQ multiplex PCR, while the TCRdb copy is restricted to in-frame clones and leaves out a portion. The sample has more than 2 million clones; over 85% are singletons. General study results and limits: A handful of donors showed sharing of around 5.3% of naive CD4 clonotypes.

Naive CD8 cells lacked CD45RO and underwent positive selection for CCR7, leaving out terminally differentiated effector memory CD45RA+ cells. The chain uses TRBV25-1 and TRBJ2-3; D unresolved. Sequencing used naive CD8+ T cells sorted from blood. This clonotype was sampled from a man in his late teens or twenties in good health. The chain's CDR3 is CASDGRSGTDTQYF. CDR3 coding DNA: TGTGCCTCGGACGGCCGCTCTGGCACAGATACGCAGTATTTT.